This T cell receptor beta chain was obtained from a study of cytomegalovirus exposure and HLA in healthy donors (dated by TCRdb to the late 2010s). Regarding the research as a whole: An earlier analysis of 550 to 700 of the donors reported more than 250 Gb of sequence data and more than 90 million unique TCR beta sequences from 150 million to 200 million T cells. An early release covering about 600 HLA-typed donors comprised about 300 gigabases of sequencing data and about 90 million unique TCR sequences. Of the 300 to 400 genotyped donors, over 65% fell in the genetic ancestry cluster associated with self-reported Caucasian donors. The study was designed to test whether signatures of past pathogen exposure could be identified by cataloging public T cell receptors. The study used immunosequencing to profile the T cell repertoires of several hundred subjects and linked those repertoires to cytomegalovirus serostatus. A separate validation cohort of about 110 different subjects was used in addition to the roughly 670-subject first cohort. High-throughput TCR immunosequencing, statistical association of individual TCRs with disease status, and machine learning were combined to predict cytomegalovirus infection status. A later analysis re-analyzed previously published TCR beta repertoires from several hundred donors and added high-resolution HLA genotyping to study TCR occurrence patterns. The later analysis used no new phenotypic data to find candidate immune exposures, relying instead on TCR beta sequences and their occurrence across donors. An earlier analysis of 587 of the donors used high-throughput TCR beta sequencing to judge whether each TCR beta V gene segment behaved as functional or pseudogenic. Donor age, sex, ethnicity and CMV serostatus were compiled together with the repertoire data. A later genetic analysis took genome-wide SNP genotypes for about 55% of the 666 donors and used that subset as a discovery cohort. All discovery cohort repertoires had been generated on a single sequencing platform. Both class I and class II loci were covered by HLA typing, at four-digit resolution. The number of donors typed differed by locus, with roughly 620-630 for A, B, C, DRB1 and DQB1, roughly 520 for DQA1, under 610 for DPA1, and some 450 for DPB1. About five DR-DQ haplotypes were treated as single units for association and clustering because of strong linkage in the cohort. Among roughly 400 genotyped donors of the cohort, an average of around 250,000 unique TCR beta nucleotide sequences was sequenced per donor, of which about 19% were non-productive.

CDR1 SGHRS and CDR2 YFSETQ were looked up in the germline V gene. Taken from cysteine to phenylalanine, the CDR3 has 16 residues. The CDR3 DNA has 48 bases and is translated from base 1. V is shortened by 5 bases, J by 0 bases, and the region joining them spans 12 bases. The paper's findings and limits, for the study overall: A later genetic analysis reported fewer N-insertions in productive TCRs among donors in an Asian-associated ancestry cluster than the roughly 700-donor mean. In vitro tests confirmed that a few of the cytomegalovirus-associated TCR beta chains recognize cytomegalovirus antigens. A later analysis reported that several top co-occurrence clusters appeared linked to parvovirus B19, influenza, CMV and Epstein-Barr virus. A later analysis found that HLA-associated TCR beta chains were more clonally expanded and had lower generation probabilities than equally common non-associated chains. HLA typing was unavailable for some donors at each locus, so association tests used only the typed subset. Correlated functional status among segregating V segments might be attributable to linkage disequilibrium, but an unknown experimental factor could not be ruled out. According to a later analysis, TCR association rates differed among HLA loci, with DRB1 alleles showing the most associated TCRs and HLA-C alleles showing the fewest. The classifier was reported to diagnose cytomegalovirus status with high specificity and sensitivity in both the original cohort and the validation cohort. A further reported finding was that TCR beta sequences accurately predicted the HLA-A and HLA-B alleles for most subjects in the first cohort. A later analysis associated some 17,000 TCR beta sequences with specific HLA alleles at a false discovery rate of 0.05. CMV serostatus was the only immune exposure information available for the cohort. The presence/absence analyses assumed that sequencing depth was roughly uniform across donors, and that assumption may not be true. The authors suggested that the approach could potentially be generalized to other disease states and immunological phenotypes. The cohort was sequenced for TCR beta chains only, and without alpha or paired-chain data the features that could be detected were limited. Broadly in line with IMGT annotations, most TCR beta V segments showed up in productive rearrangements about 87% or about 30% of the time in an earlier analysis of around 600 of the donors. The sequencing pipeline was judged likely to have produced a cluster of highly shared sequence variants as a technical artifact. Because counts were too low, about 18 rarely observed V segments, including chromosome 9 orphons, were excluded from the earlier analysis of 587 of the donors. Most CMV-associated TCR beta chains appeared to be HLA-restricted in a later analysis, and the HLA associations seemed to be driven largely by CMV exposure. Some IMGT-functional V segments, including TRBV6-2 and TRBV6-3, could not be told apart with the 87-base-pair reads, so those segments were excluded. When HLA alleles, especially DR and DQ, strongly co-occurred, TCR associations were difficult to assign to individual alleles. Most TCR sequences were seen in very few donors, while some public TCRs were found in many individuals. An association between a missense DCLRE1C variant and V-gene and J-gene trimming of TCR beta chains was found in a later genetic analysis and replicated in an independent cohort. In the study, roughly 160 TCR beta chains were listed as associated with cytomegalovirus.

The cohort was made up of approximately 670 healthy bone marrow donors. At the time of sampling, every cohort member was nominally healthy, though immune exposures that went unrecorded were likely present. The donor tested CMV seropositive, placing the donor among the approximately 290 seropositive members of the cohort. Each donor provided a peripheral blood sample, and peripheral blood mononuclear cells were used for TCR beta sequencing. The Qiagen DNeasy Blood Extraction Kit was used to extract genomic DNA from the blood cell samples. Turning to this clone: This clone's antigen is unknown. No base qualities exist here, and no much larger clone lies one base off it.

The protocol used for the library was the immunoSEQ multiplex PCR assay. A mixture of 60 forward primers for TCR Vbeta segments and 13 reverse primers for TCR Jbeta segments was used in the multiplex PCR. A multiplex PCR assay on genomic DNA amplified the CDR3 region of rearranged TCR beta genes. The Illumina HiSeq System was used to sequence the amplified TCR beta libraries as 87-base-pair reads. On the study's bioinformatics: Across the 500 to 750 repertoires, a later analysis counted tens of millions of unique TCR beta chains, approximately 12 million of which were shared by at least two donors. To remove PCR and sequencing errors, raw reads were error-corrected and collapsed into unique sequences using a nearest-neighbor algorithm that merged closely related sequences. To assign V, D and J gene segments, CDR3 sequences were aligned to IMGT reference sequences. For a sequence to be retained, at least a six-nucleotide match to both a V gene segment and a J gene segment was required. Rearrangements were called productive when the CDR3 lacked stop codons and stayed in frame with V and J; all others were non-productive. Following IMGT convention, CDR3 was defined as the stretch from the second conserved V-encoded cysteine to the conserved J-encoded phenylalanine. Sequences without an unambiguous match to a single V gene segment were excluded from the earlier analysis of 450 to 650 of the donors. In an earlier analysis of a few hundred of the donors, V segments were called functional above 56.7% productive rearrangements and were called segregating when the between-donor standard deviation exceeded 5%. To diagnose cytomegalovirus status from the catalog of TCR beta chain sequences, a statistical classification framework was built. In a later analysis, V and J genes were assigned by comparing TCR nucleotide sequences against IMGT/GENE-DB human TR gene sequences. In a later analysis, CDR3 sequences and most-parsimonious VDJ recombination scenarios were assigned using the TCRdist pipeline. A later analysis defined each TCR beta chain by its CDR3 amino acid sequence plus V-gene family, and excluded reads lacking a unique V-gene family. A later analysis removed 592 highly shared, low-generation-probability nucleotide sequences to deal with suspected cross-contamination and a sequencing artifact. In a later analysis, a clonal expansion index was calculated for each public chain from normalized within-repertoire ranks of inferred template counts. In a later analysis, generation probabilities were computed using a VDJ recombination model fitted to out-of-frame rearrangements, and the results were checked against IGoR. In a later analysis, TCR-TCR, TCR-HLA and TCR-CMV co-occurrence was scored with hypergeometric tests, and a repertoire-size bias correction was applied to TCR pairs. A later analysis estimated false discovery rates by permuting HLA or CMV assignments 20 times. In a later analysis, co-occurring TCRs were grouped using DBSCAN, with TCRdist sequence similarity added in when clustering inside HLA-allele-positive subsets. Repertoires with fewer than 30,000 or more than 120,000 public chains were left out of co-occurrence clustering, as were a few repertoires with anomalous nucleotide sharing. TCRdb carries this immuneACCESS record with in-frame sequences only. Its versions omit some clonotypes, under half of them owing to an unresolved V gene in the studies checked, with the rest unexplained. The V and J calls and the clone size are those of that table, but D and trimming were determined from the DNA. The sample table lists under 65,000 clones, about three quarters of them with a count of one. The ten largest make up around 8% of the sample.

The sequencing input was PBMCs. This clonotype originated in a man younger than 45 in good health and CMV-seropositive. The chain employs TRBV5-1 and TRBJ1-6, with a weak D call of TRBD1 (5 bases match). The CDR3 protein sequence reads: CASSWIDSSYNSPLHF. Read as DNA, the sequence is TGCGCCAGCAGTTGGATCGACAGCTCCTATAATTCACCCCTCCACTTT.